A single sample gave rise to the 5 T cell receptor beta chains below, sequenced in a study of T cell changes during pregnancy in multiple sclerosis. The method was immunoSEQ multiplex PCR; TCRdb's version includes in-frame clones alone and lacks a portion of them. The top ten hold roughly 0.5% of the sample, which has about 48,000 clones, over 85% seen once. Sequenced here: CD4+ T cells from peripheral blood mononuclear cells, sampled in the first trimester of pregnancy. These receptors originate from a female donor with multiple sclerosis, enrolled in a pregnancy study.

V usage is TRBV30 and J usage is TRBJ2-2, with TRBD1 matching over 7 bases. CDR1 and CDR2 from the germline V gene are GTSNPN and SVGIG (reference sequence). The J segment lost 1 base and the V segment lost 2 bases, leaving 4 bases of the junction unmatched. This CDR3 has 15 amino acids. CDR3: CAWSIWTGNTGELFF. CDR3 nucleotide sequence: TGTGCCTGGAGTATTTGGACAGGGAACACCGGGGAGCTGTTTTTT.

Note on this clone: A junction boundary mismatches the germline segment, possibly from a read error. This chain connects TRBV7-8 to TRBJ2-3; D is ambiguous. Germline V CDR1 and CDR2: SGHVS, FQNEAQ. CDR3 length: 14 residues. The CDR3 here is CASSLRSGTDTQYF. CDR3 DNA: TGTGCCAGCAGCTTACGGTCTGGCACAGATACTCAGTATTTT.

CDR3 in amino acids: CASSLFMSEETQYF. The CDR3 nucleotides are TGTGCCAGCAGCTTATTTATGTCGGAAGAGACCCAGTACTTC. The chain couples TRBV7-9 to TRBJ2-5; D unresolved. Germline V CDR1 and CDR2: SEHNR, FQNEAQ (reference sequence). Trimming cost V 2 bases and J 3 bases, with 10 bases left between them. CDR3 length: 14 amino acids.

The CDR3 spells CASSNPLLAGGTNTGELFF. The CDR3 DNA follows: TGTGCCAGCAGCAACCCACTACTAGCGGGGGGAACGAACACCGGGGAGCTGTTTTTT. The gene calls are TRBV7-2 and TRBJ2-2, with 12 bases that match TRBD2. Germline V CDR1 and CDR2: SGHTA, FQGNSA. The CDR3 contains 19 residues. V lost 5 bases and J lost 0; bases outside the gene matches: 10.

The chain combines TRBV2 with TRBJ2-2; 10 positions match TRBD1. J gave up 2 bases and V 8 bases, and 2 bases lay outside the gene matches. Germline lookup yields CDR1 SNHLY and CDR2 FYNNEI. The CDR3 has 14 residues. CDR3 in amino acids: CASGDRGNTGELFF. CDR3 DNA sequence: TGTGCCAGCGGGGACAGGGGAAACACCGGGGAGCTGTTTTTT.